The rows below give T cell receptor beta chains drawn from one sample of a study of cytomegalovirus exposure and HLA in healthy donors. This table comes from immunoSEQ multiplex PCR, and its TCRdb copy is limited to in-frame clones, with some not included. The repertoire holds over 150,000 clones, over 80% seen once, with about 2% in the top ten. Sequencing was done on a sample of PBMCs. Source of these receptors: a human donor in good health. CDR3s include the opening cysteine and the closing phenylalanine or tryptophan. D genes are given only for firm matches.

>TRBV4-3|TRBJ1-1|NA
CASSQERSGGKTEAFF
>TRBV4-3|TRBJ2-3|NA
CASSQRWVFEGGVDTQYF
>TRBV7-9|TRBJ2-5|NA
CASSVGGSLGTQYF
>TRBV5-1|TRBJ1-4|NA
CASRTLYDEANEKLFF
>TRBV6-6|TRBJ2-3|TRBD2
CASRLAGAISDTQYF
>TRBV9|TRBJ1-2|TRBD1
CASSVDWGVGTGNYGYTF
>TRBV7-3|TRBJ2-1|TRBD2
CASSLAGGPYNEQFF
>TRBV6-5|TRBJ1-4|NA
CASRRGQSNEKLFF
>TRBV7-9|TRBJ1-1|TRBD1
CASRDTGGFAEAFF
>TRBV5-1|TRBJ1-2|NA
CASSLGDSGGYTF
>TRBV19|TRBJ1-1|TRBD1
CASSLTGGAYTEAFF
>TRBV27|TRBJ2-3|TRBD1
CASSPDRGRNTQYF
>TRBV2|TRBJ2-1|NA
CASSHRYLNNEQFF
>TRBV6-5|TRBJ1-2|NA
CASINPTANYGYTF
>TRBV7-9|TRBJ2-1|TRBD2
CASSLSSGGPYLYNEQFF
>TRBV7-9|TRBJ2-2|NA
CASSPNRDRAGELFF
>TRBV4-2|TRBJ2-1|TRBD2
CASSHTTSSGNEQFF
>TRBV4-3|TRBJ1-1|TRBD1
CASSPGQLNTEAFF
>TRBV7-9|TRBJ2-2|TRBD2
CASSPGTRYTGELFF
>TRBV2|TRBJ2-7|TRBD1
CASSEQGELSYEQYF
>TRBV6-4|TRBJ1-6|NA
CASSKDSDNSPLHF
>TRBV11-2|TRBJ2-7|TRBD1
CASSFFRDRDYEQYF
>TRBV12-5|TRBJ1-6|NA
CASGLKRNSPLHF
>TRBV7-9|TRBJ2-3|TRBD1
CASSDRETDTQYF
>TRBV29-1|TRBJ1-1|NA
CSVCRDRNTEAFF
>TRBV5-1|TRBJ2-7|TRBD2
CASRRGTSPYEQYF
>TRBV2|TRBJ2-7|NA
CASSGGLGEQYF
>TRBV5-1|TRBJ1-5|TRBD1
CASSVSGTGDNQPQHF
>TRBV19|TRBJ2-5|NA
CASTPGGFGETQYF
>TRBV6-5|TRBJ1-2|TRBD1
CASSPTGNYGYTF
>TRBV2|TRBJ2-1|NA
CAHMAGNYYNEQFF
>TRBV25-1|TRBJ2-3|NA
CASSELEVGSASTDTQYF
>TRBV9|TRBJ2-3|TRBD2
CASSVDAGGTDTQYF
>TRBV27|TRBJ1-5|NA
CASRRGSSNQPQHF
>TRBV10-3|TRBJ1-2|TRBD1
CAISDVWDSYGYTF
>TRBV19|TRBJ1-1|NA
CASSMNRNTEAFF
>TRBV6-5|TRBJ1-6|TRBD1
CASTDRVDNSPLHF
>TRBV19|TRBJ2-7|NA
CASKRDRQQGEQYF
>TRBV4-3|TRBJ2-2|NA
CASSQGTRNTGELFF
>TRBV6-1|TRBJ1-2|NA
CASSEALQGAGYTF